These 31 T cell receptor beta chains were sequenced from one sample in a study of radiotherapy plus CTLA-4 blockade in lung cancer (dated by TCRdb to about 2018). The method behind the library was the immunoSEQ multiplex PCR assay. Imported from immuneACCESS, the table was reduced by TCRdb to in-frame sequences with V and J called. These copies leave out some clones; in studies compared against another copy, an unresolved V gene accounts for under half, and the cause of the remainder is not known. The table for this sample lists more than 55,000 clones; 70% to 80% of them were counted only once. The top ten clonotypes cover roughly 4% of the sample. The specimen was peripheral blood, collected from a patient treated with radiotherapy plus ipilimumab. The receptors here all came from a human donor with non-small cell lung cancer who had a partial response to radiotherapy plus ipilimumab.

The chain recombines TRBV6-1 with TRBJ2-3; the D gene is possibly TRBD1 (6 bases). V lost 0 bases, J lost 2 bases, and 9 bases lay in between. CDR3 length equals 15 residues. Germline values: CDR1 MNHNS, CDR2 SASEGT. Written as DNA, the CDR3 is TGTGCCAGCAGTGAAGCGGGACACTCCACAGATACGCAGTATTTT. Its protein product is CASSEAGHSTDTQYF.

The V and J genes are TRBV5-4 and TRBJ1-2, with a weak D call TRBD1 (6 bases). V lost 1 base and J 8 bases, leaving 12 bases between the germline ends. Per germline, CDR1 SGHNT and CDR2 YYREEE (reference sequence). This CDR3 is 13 amino acids long. The CDR3 bases are TGTGCCAGCAGCTTGTTGGGGGCGCAGGGCTACACCTTC. It specifies CASSLLGAQGYTF. Full variable domain (rest looked up from reference TRBV5-4 and TRBJ1-2): ETGVTQSPTHLIKTRGQQVTLRCSSQSGHNTVSWYQQALGQGPQFIFQYYREEENGRGNFPPRFSGLQFPNYSSELNVNALELDDSALYLCASSLLGAQGYTFGSGTRLTVV.

The rearrangement uses TRBV28 and TRBJ2-1, with unresolved D. Germline CDR1 MDHEN, CDR2 SYDVKM. With 5 bases removed from V and 7 bases from J, the gap between germline ends came to 15 bases. The CDR3 length is 14 residues. CDR3 protein: CASSPYTPGNEQFF. CDR3 bases: TGTGCCAGCAGTCCGTATACCCCCGGGAATGAGCAGTTCTTC.

The V and J genes are TRBV5-1 and TRBJ1-2; 8 positions agree with TRBD1. The CDR3 is 15 amino acids. V lost 0 bases, J lost 7 bases, and 8 bases stayed unmatched. From germline, CDR1 is SGHRS and CDR2 YFSETQ. DNA for the CDR3: TGCGCCAGCAGCTTGGCCGCGACAGGGGTTTTTGGCTACACCTTC. Amino acid sequence: CASSLAATGVFGYTF.

The chain joins TRBV10-3 to TRBJ1-5, with TRBD1 identical over 8 bases. CDR3 length equals 13 residues. The germline CDR1 and CDR2 sequences are ENHRY and SYGVKD. Germline trimming cut 10 bases from V and 5 bases from J; bases unmatched to any gene: 7. The CDR3 sequence is CATAGGGHQPQHF. CDR3 DNA sequence: TGTGCCACCGCAGGGGGCGGGCATCAGCCCCAGCATTTT.

This clone appeared once. The chain combines TRBV28 with TRBJ1-5; D perhaps matches TRBD1 (6 bases). Germline assignment: CDR1 MDHEN and CDR2 SYDVKM. The length of the CDR3 is 14 residues. Trimming took off 7 bases at V and 3 bases at J, with 13 bases between the two ends. In nucleotides, the CDR3 is TGTGCCAGCACCCTAACAGGGTCCAATCAGCCCCAGCATTTT. This gives the protein CASTLTGSNQPQHF. The whole variable domain, remainder taken from reference TRBV28 and TRBJ1-5, is DVKVTQSSRYLVKRTGEKVFLECVQDMDHENMFWYRQDPGLGLRLIYFSYDVKMKEKGDIPEGYSVSREKKERFSLILESASTNQTSMYLCASTLTGSNQPQHFGDGTRLSIL.

The J gene is TRBJ1-6, the V gene TRBV7-9; the match to TRBD1 covers 8 bases. The germline V gene has CDR1 SEHNR and CDR2 FQNEAQ (reference sequence). The CDR3 sequence is 15 residues long. The V and J ends lost 1 base and 10 bases, in that order; junction bases with no gene match: 6. The CDR3 is CASSLGAGGRSPLHF. In DNA, the CDR3 is TGTGCCAGCAGCTTAGGAGCAGGGGGCCGCTCACCCCTCCACTTT.

CDR3 bases: TGTGCCAGCAGCTTGGCTACAGTCCAAGAGACCCAGTACTTC. The encoded protein is CASSLATVQETQYF. V is TRBV5-5 and J is TRBJ2-5; no clear D gene. CDR3 length equals 14 residues. The V end lost 0 bases, the J end lost 1 base, and 7 bases lay between the germline ends. Germline V gives CDR1 SGHKS, CDR2 YYEKEE (reference sequence).

The chain employs TRBV27 and TRBJ1-4, with 10 bases matching TRBD1. V was clipped by 6 bases and J by 4 bases; unmatched bases: 2. CDR1 MNHEY and CDR2 SMNVEV come from the germline V gene (reference sequence). This CDR3 has 14 residues. The DNA for the CDR3 is TGTGCCAGCAGACGGACAGGGGGTAATGAAAAACTGTTTTTT. Its protein is CASRRTGGNEKLFF.

This clone turned up a few times. This chain uses TRBV19 with TRBJ2-1; possible D gene TRBD1, 5 bases. Germline CDR1 reads LNHDA; CDR2 reads SQIVND (reference sequence). CDR3 size: 16 residues. V was trimmed by 1 base and J by 3 bases, leaving 13 bases between them. The DNA for the CDR3 is TGTGCCAGTAGTATAGCGGCAGGGAAAAACTACAATGAGCAGTTCTTC. Encoded protein: CASSIAAGKNYNEQFF.

CDR3 residues: CASSSPSRRKETQYF. As DNA, the CDR3 is TGTGCCAGCAGTTCCCCGTCCAGGCGAAAAGAGACCCAGTACTTC. The rearrangement joins TRBV28 to TRBJ2-5; D not certain. Germline values: CDR1 MDHEN, CDR2 SYDVKM. The germline V and J ends were trimmed by 4 bases and 3 bases, with 15 bases remaining between them. The CDR3 extends over 15 amino acids.

This sequence joins TRBV7-3 and TRBJ2-3; 10 bases match TRBD2. Germline assignment: CDR1 SGHTA and CDR2 FQGTGA. The CDR3 is made up of 16 amino acids. V lost 4 bases and J lost 4; bases outside the gene matches: 8. The CDR3 region has the DNA TGTGCCAGCAGCTCGCCCAGCGGGGGGGCCGCAGATACGCAGTATTTT. Translation gives CASSSPSGGAADTQYF.

The rearrangement joins TRBV25-1 to TRBJ1-2; D is perhaps TRBD1 (6 bases). CDR1 and CDR2 (germline): MGHDK, SYGVNS. Trimming stripped 7 bases from V and 7 bases from J, with 10 bases between. The CDR3 has 11 amino acids. The CDR3 reads CASMGASGYTF. The CDR3 DNA sequence: TGTGCCAGCATGGGGGCGTCTGGCTACACCTTC.

This clone was found a few times. V and J are TRBV7-2 and TRBJ1-2; 8 nucleotides line up with TRBD1. From germline, CDR1 is SGHTA and CDR2 FQGNSA. This CDR3 contains 17 residues. V dropped 3 bases and J dropped 1; count of bases not matched to a gene: 10. The CDR3 spells CASSLRPGGLNNYGYTF. In DNA, the CDR3 is TGTGCCAGCAGCTTGAGGCCAGGGGGCCTAAATAACTATGGCTACACCTTC.

The rearrangement joins TRBV10-2 to TRBJ2-1; the D call may be TRBD1 or TRBD2 (5 bases each). The CDR3 covers 14 residues. Germline-derived CDR1 and CDR2 are WSHSY and SAAADI. Trimming cost V 6 bases and J 7 bases, with 16 bases left between them. In DNA, the CDR3 is TGCGCCAGCAGGGAGGCAGGGCCCCCAAATGAGCAGTTCTTC. Translated, it gives CASREAGPPNEQFF.

The V call is TRBV2, the J call TRBJ2-5; 7 positions match TRBD1. Germline assignment: CDR1 SNHLY and CDR2 FYNNEI. With V trimmed by 3 bases and J by 4 bases, 2 bases remained unmatched. The CDR3 has 13 residues. In nucleotides, the CDR3 is TGTGCCAGCAGTGAGGCAGGGGGAGAGACCCAGTACTTC. Amino acids: CASSEAGGETQYF.

This clone was recorded a few times. The chain recombines TRBV13 with TRBJ2-7; tentative D call: TRBD1 (7 bases). The CDR3 totals 15 residues. The germline gives CDR1 PRHDT, CDR2 FYEKMQ (reference sequence). V was trimmed by 3 bases and J by 3 bases, leaving 15 bases between them. The DNA for the CDR3 is TGTGCCAGCAGCTTCAGGGGGGAGTCTCTCTACGAGCAGTACTTC. Amino acids: CASSFRGESLYEQYF.

The chain combines TRBV5-4 with TRBJ1-2; TRBD1 aligns across 8 bases. V dropped 6 bases and J dropped 7; count of bases not matched to a gene: 8. Per germline, CDR1 SGHNT and CDR2 YYREEE (reference sequence). The CDR3 covers 13 residues. The CDR3 region is CASNMQGAFGYTF. The CDR3 coding sequence is TGTGCCAGCAACATGCAGGGGGCCTTTGGCTACACCTTC. The whole variable domain, remainder taken from reference TRBV5-4 and TRBJ1-2, is ETGVTQSPTHLIKTRGQQVTLRCSSQSGHNTVSWYQQALGQGPQFIFQYYREEENGRGNFPPRFSGLQFPNYSSELNVNALELDDSALYLCASNMQGAFGYTFGSGTRLTVV.

This clone showed up just a few times. J is TRBJ2-7 and V is TRBV18, with 7 positions matching TRBD1. This CDR3 comprises 14 residues. The V gene end was trimmed by 4 bases and the J gene end by 3 bases; junction bases not matched to a gene: 6. Germline CDR1 reads KGHSH; CDR2 reads LQKENI. For the CDR3, the DNA is TGTGCCAGCTCACACGACAGGGCGAGCTACGAGCAGTACTTC. It translates to CASSHDRASYEQYF.

J is TRBJ2-1 and V is TRBV5-4; D uncertain. V was trimmed by 4 bases and J by 1 base, leaving 3 bases between them. The CDR3 is 12 residues long. The V gene's germline CDR1 is SGHNT and CDR2 YYREEE (reference sequence). The CDR3 bases are TGTGCCAGCAGCCTTTCCTACAATGAGCAGTTCTTC. Translation: CASSLSYNEQFF.

J is TRBJ1-1 and V is TRBV27; possible D gene TRBD1, 6 bases. Germline V gives CDR1 MNHEY, CDR2 SMNVEV (reference sequence). The CDR3 has 14 residues. V was clipped by 1 base and J by 6 bases, with 12 bases between them. CDR3 loop: CASSLLLGGPEAFF. DNA for the CDR3: TGTGCCAGCAGTTTATTGCTCGGGGGGCCTGAAGCTTTCTTT.

The chain joins TRBV9 to TRBJ1-5; the D gene is possibly TRBD1 (6 bases). V was cut by 3 bases and J by 7 bases, with 17 bases left in between. From germline, CDR1 is SGDLS and CDR2 YYNGEE. The CDR3 loop spans 15 amino acids. CDR3 sequence reads: CASSATGNQEQPQHF. The CDR3 DNA is TGTGCCAGCAGCGCAACAGGGAACCAGGAACAGCCCCAGCATTTT.

The chain uses TRBV5-1 and TRBJ2-5, with 11 bases lining up with TRBD2. V lost 0 bases to trimming and J lost 1 base; unmatched junction nucleotides: 11. The V gene's germline CDR1 is SGHRS and CDR2 YFSETQ. The CDR3 length is 19 residues. The CDR3 nucleotides read TGCGCCAGCAGCTTGGCCCTCGGTTCTAGCGGGGGGCCCCAAGAGACCCAGTACTTC. Its protein is CASSLALGSSGGPQETQYF.

This chain uses TRBV30 with TRBJ2-5; 13 positions agree with TRBD2. CDR3 size: 17 residues. Trimming at V came to 2 bases and at J to 2 bases, leaving 8 bases not matched to a gene. Germline V lookup: CDR1 GTSNPN, CDR2 SVGIG (reference sequence). This chain's CDR3 is CAWSKTSGGLGQETQYF. DNA for the CDR3: TGTGCCTGGAGTAAGACTAGCGGGGGGTTGGGACAAGAGACCCAGTACTTC.

The rearrangement links TRBV6-5 to TRBJ1-4; 7 bases line up with TRBD1. The germline CDR1 and CDR2 sequences are MNHEY and SVGAGI. V shed 5 bases, J shed 8 bases, and the junction held 8 bases outside the gene matches. The CDR3 contains 14 residues. In nucleotides, the CDR3 is TGTGCCAGCAGTCAGACAGGGAGAAACGAAAAACTGTTTTTT. Its translation: CASSQTGRNEKLFF.

The chain is built from TRBV28 and TRBJ2-7, with TRBD1 as a possible D gene (6 bases). The CDR3 covers 15 residues. Between the trimmed V and J ends, which lost 7 bases and 1 base, there was a span of 17 bases. Per germline, CDR1 MDHEN and CDR2 SYDVKM. The CDR3 loop is CASIAETDRSYEQYF. Written as DNA, the CDR3 is TGTGCCAGCATTGCCGAAACAGACAGGTCCTACGAGCAGTACTTC. Together with reference TRBV28 and TRBJ2-7, the CDR3 gives the full variable domain: DVKVTQSSRYLVKRTGEKVFLECVQDMDHENMFWYRQDPGLGLRLIYFSYDVKMKEKGDIPEGYSVSREKKERFSLILESASTNQTSMYLCASIAETDRSYEQYFGPGTRLTVT.

This clone was found once. The V call is TRBV5-6, the J call TRBJ1-5; 7 nucleotides line up with TRBD1. This CDR3 contains 14 residues. CDR1 and CDR2 from the germline V gene are SGHDT and YYEEEE. Unmatched junction bases numbered 3, after V lost 0 bases and J lost 6 bases. This CDR3 is CASSLGQGAQPQHF. The CDR3 nucleotides read TGTGCCAGCAGCTTGGGACAGGGAGCTCAGCCCCAGCATTTT.

The CDR3 region has the DNA TGCGCCAGCAGTCGGGGAGGGCGTCAAACCGGGGAGCTGTTTTTT. Amino acid sequence: CASSRGGRQTGELFF. The chain uses TRBV5-1 and TRBJ2-2, with 7 bases matching TRBD2. Unmatched junction bases numbered 9, after V lost 5 bases and J lost 5 bases. CDR3 length: 15 residues. CDR1 is SGHRS, CDR2 YFSETQ, per germline.

V gene TRBV28 combines with J gene TRBJ2-1, with D hard to call. Germline CDR1 reads MDHEN; CDR2 reads SYDVKM. CDR3 length: 13 amino acids. V shed 2 bases and J shed 10 bases, with 12 bases lying between them. Here the CDR3 reads CASSLDGLGEQFF. The CDR3 DNA reads as TGTGCCAGCAGTTTAGATGGGCTCGGCGAGCAGTTCTTC.

The rearrangement links TRBV2 to TRBJ1-3; D call uncertain. Looked up from germline, CDR1 is SNHLY and CDR2 is FYNNEI. CDR3 length: 13 residues. V was clipped by 6 bases and J by 1 base, with 7 bases between them. The CDR3 DNA sequence: TGTGCCAGCAGCGCACTATCTGGAAACACCATATATTTT. It is translated as CASSALSGNTIYF.

This clone was counted once. The CDR3 protein is CASSQDRAGYNEQFF. In DNA form, the CDR3 reads TGCGCCAGCAGCCAGGACAGGGCTGGGTACAATGAGCAGTTCTTC. The chain joins TRBV4-3 to TRBJ2-1, with 8 nucleotides matching TRBD1. The germline V gene encodes CDR1 LGHNA and CDR2 YSLEER. The CDR3 is 15 amino acids. The ends lost 3 bases at V and 4 bases at J; junction bases unmatched: 5.